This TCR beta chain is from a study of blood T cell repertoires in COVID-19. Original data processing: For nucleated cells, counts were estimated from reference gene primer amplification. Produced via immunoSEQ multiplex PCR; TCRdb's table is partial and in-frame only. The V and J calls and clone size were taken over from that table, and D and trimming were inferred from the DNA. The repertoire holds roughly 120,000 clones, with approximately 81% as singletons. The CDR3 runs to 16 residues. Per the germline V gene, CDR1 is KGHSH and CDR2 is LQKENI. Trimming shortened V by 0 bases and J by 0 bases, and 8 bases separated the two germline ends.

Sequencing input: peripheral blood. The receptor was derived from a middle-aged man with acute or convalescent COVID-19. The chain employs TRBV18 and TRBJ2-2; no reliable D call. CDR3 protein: CASSPPRGPNTGELFF. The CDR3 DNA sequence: TGTGCCAGCTCACCACCGCGCGGCCCGAACACCGGGGAGCTGTTTTTT.